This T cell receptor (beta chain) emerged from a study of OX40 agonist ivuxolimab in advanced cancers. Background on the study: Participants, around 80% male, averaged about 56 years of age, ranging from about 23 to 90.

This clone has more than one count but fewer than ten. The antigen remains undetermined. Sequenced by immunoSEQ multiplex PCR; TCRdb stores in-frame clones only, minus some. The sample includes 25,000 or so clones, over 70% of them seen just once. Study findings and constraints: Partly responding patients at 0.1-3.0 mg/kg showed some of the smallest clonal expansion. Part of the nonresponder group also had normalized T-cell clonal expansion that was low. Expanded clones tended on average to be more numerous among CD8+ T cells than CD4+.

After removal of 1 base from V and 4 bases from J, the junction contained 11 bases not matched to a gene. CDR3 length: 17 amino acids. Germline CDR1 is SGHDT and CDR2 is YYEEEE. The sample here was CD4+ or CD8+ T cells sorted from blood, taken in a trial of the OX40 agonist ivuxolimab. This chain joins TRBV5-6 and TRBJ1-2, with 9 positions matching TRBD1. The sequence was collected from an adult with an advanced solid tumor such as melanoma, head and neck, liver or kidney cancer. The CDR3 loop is CASSLPLGGQGSYGYTF. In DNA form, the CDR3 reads TGTGCCAGCAGCTTGCCCCTCGGGGGACAGGGATCCTATGGCTACACCTTC.